These 15 T cell receptor beta chains were all obtained from the same sample, sequenced in a study of blood T cell repertoires in COVID-19. Sequenced by immunoSEQ multiplex PCR; TCRdb stores in-frame clones only, minus some. This table holds 170,000 or so clones, approximately 79% found once. Sequencing was performed on peripheral blood. These receptors originate from a woman in her 70s with acute or convalescent COVID-19.

The genes are TRBV24-1 and TRBJ2-3; 7 bases agree with TRBD1. The J segment lost 4 bases and the V segment lost 12 bases, leaving 6 bases of the junction unmatched. The CDR3 sequence is 12 residues long. Germline V lookup: CDR1 KGHDR, CDR2 SFDVKD. The CDR3 DNA is TGTGCCGTTTCTCAGGGGGCAGATACGCAGTATTTT. Encoded protein: CAVSQGADTQYF.

The chain combines TRBV5-1 with TRBJ2-3; 11 nucleotides line up with TRBD2. The CDR3 runs 17 residues. In germline, CDR1 is SGHRS, CDR2 YFSETQ. V trimming: 4 bases; J trimming: 0 bases; junction bases outside the gene matches: 7. CDR3 bases: TGCGCCAGCAGCCCCGGTCGGACTAGCGGGAGCACAGATACGCAGTATTTT. Translated: CASSPGRTSGSTDTQYF.

The chain is built from TRBV3-1 (or the pseudogene TRBV3-2) and TRBJ2-2, with 8 bases matching TRBD2. Trimming removed 4 bases from V and 7 bases from J; junction bases left unmatched: 14. CDR1 is LGHDT and CDR2 is YNNKEL in the germline V gene (reference sequence). The CDR3 runs 17 residues. The CDR3 region has the DNA TGTGCCAGCAGCCCCCGGGAGGGCCGGTTCAGGGACGGGGAGCTGTTTTTT. Amino acids: CASSPREGRFRDGELFF.

The chain is built from TRBV2 and TRBJ2-2; D possibly corresponds to TRBD1 (6 bases). Deletions cut 5 bases from V and 6 bases from J, with 10 bases between. The germline CDR1 and CDR2 sequences are SNHLY and FYNNEI. The CDR3 is 13 amino acids. As DNA, the CDR3 is TGTGCCAGCAGTCCGCAGGGGTCCGGGGAGCTGTTTTTT. It translates to CASSPQGSGELFF.

The chain is built from TRBV9 and TRBJ2-3, with 9 bases matching TRBD2. The germline V gene has CDR1 SGDLS and CDR2 YYNGEE. This CDR3 spans 20 amino acids. Losses at the gene ends were 3 bases for V and 3 bases for J; bases not matched to a gene: 20. Written as DNA, the CDR3 is TGTGCCAGCAGCGATCGAACCGTAGCGGGAGCCAACAGGGCGACAGATACGCAGTATTTT. As protein: CASSDRTVAGANRATDTQYF.

Only a few counts were recorded for this clone. The V gene is TRBV5-1, the J gene TRBJ2-1, with 7 bases identical to TRBD2. In germline, CDR1 is SGHRS, CDR2 YFSETQ. The trim removed 1 base at V and 5 bases at J, leaving 3 bases unmatched. The CDR3 extends over 14 amino acids. This CDR3 reads CASSLRAGDNEQFF. CDR3 in DNA: TGCGCCAGCAGCTTGAGGGCGGGAGACAATGAGCAGTTCTTC. Filled out from reference TRBV5-1 and TRBJ2-1, the complete variable domain reads KAGVTQTPRYLIKTRGQQVTLSCSPISGHRSVSWYQQTPGQGLQFLFEYFSETQRNKGNFPGRFSGRQFSNSRSEMNVSTLELGDSALYLCASSLRAGDNEQFFGPGTRLTVL.

The chain combines TRBV21-1 with TRBJ2-3; the listed D gene, TRBD2, was not tested against the DNA. TRBV21-1 is classified as a pseudogene. This CDR3 region has 15 residues. The DNA of the CDR3 is TGTGCCAGCAGCAAAGAGGGAGGTAACGCAGATACGCAGTATTTT. Translation gives CASSKEGGNADTQYF.

This chain uses TRBV5-6 with TRBJ1-1; D uncertain. Trimming pared 0 bases from V and 1 base from J, leaving 4 bases between. Germline V CDR1 and CDR2: SGHDT, YYEEEE. The CDR3 is 13 amino acids. The DNA of the CDR3 is TGTGCCAGCAGCTTGGCAGGGAACACTGAAGCTTTCTTT. Translated, it gives CASSLAGNTEAFF.

This clone showed up just a few times. V usage is TRBV5-1 and J usage is TRBJ2-1, with D perhaps TRBD2 (6 bases). Germline V gives CDR1 SGHRS, CDR2 YFSETQ. CDR3 length equals 16 residues. The V gene lost 4 bases and the J gene lost 7 bases, with 21 bases spanning the gap. The CDR3 nucleotides read TGCGCCAGCAGCCCCACCCCGACCGGGACTTATAATGAGCAGTTCTTC. Its translation is CASSPTPTGTYNEQFF.

The chain has TRBV28 and TRBJ2-3, with D unclear. The CDR3 has 13 residues. Trimming left V 2 bases short and J 0 bases short, with 3 bases between. Germline V gene lookup returns CDR1 MDHEN and CDR2 SYDVKM. CDR3 coding DNA: TGTGCCAGCAGTTTAACAAGCACAGATACGCAGTATTTT. Translating gives CASSLTSTDTQYF.

V usage is TRBV27 and J usage is TRBJ2-7; D might be TRBD1 (6 bases). Germline V CDR1 and CDR2: MNHEY, SMNVEV (reference sequence). V was cut by 5 bases and J by 4 bases, with 6 bases left in between. The CDR3 sequence is 11 residues long. The CDR3, as DNA: TGTGCCAGCAGTAGGGGGTACGAGCAGTACTTC. This codes for CASSRGYEQYF.

The chain carries TRBV25-1 and TRBJ2-7; the D is unclear. CDR1 is MGHDK and CDR2 is SYGVNS in the germline V gene. The germline V and J ends were trimmed by 2 bases and 6 bases, with 5 bases remaining between them. CDR3 length: 11 residues. The CDR3 protein is CASSEGTEQYF. CDR3 nucleotide sequence: TGTGCCAGCAGTGAAGGCACCGAGCAGTACTTC.

The chain links TRBV29-1 to TRBJ1-1, with D possibly matching TRBD1 (6 bases). Germline values: CDR1 SQVTM, CDR2 ANQGSEA. The CDR3 runs to 13 residues. V shed 6 bases and J shed 7 bases, with 18 bases lying between them. CDR3 coding DNA: TGCAGCGTGGAAACAGGGAACAGGGATGAAGCTTTCTTT. It yields the protein CSVETGNRDEAFF.

In this sample, this clone turned up a few times. The chain employs TRBV5-4 and TRBJ2-7; tentative D call: TRBD2 (6 bases). Germline CDR1 is SGHNT and CDR2 is YYREEE (reference sequence). This CDR3 spans 15 amino acids. The V gene lost 0 bases and the J gene lost 6 bases, with 16 bases spanning the gap. Here the CDR3 DNA reads TGTGCCAGCAGCTTGGAGGGTCTAGCGAACTCCGAGCAGTACTTC. Amino acids: CASSLEGLANSEQYF.

In regard to this clone: The sample holds other DNA sequences that translate to the same CDR3. This chain connects TRBV19 to TRBJ2-7; perhaps TRBD1 as D (5 bases). Trimming pared 3 bases from V and 4 bases from J, leaving 10 bases between. This CDR3 region has 13 residues. The germline V gene has CDR1 LNHDA and CDR2 SQIVND (reference sequence). The CDR3 protein is CASSMGLVYEQYF. Here the CDR3 DNA reads TGTGCCAGTAGTATGGGGCTTGTGTACGAGCAGTACTTC.